These T cell receptor beta chains were read from a single sample in a study of blood T cell repertoires in COVID-19. Sequencing used immunoSEQ multiplex PCR; TCRdb keeps in-frame clones, though not all of them. The table lists around 300,000 clones, roughly 90% of them singletons. The sequenced sample consisted of peripheral blood. These receptors all stem from a man aged 18 to 35 with active or convalescent COVID-19. CDR3s include the opening cysteine and the closing phenylalanine or tryptophan. D genes are given only for firm matches. Clone size is shown for a subset of rows, as once, few, many or a class of expanded clone.

size: NA
J: TRBJ1-6
V: TRBV4-3
D: TRBD1
CDR3: CASSQEGSFGQGNSPLHF
DNA: TGCGCCAGCAGCCAAGAGGGTTCGTTCGGACAGGGGAATTCACCCCTCCACTTT

size: once
J: TRBJ2-7
V: TRBV5-5
D: NA
CDR3: CASSLVQDGSYEQYF
DNA: TGTGCCAGCAGCTTGGTACAGGACGGTTCCTACGAGCAGTACTTC

size: NA
J: TRBJ1-1
V: TRBV20-1
D: NA
CDR3: CSARVGLEAFF
DNA: TGCAGTGCTAGAGTGGGACTTGAAGCTTTCTTT

size: NA
J: TRBJ2-5
V: TRBV2
D: TRBD2
CDR3: CAMTSGEHQETQYF
DNA: TGTGCCATGACTAGCGGGGAACATCAAGAGACCCAGTACTTC

size: NA
J: TRBJ1-2
V: TRBV6-2/TRBV6-3
D: TRBD1
CDR3: CASSYPGGAVLDGYTF
DNA: TGTGCCAGCAGTTACCCAGGGGGCGCGGTATTGGATGGCTACACCTTC

size: NA
J: TRBJ1-1
V: TRBV5-1
D: NA
CDR3: CASSSRGDAFFGTEAFF
DNA: TGCGCCAGCAGCTCCCGGGGAGACGCGTTTTTTGGCACTGAAGCTTTCTTT

size: NA
J: TRBJ2-5
V: TRBV18
D: NA
CDR3: CASSPPGQRKETQYF
DNA: TGTGCCAGCTCACCACCGGGTCAGAGGAAAGAGACCCAGTACTTC

size: NA
J: TRBJ1-6
V: TRBV3-1/TRBV3-2
D: TRBD1
CDR3: CASSPRGQVANSPLHF
DNA: TGTGCCAGCAGCCCAAGGGGACAGGTCGCCAATTCACCCCTCCACTTT

size: few
J: TRBJ1-1
V: TRBV14
D: NA
CDR3: CASSQDHGSLASTEAFF
DNA: TGTGCCAGCAGCCAAGATCACGGCAGCCTAGCCTCCACTGAAGCTTTCTTT

size: NA
J: TRBJ2-5
V: TRBV20-1
D: NA
CDR3: CSAYSQETQYF
DNA: TGCAGTGCTTACAGCCAAGAGACCCAGTACTTC

size: NA
J: TRBJ1-4
V: TRBV9
D: NA
CDR3: CASSVGGSRTGKLFF
DNA: TGTGCCAGCAGCGTAGGGGGCAGTCGGACGGGAAAACTGTTTTTT

size: NA
J: TRBJ2-1
V: TRBV11-3
D: NA
CDR3: CASSPRGSNEQFF
DNA: TGTGCCAGCAGCCCCCGGGGGAGCAATGAGCAGTTCTTC

size: once
J: TRBJ1-1
V: TRBV29-1
D: NA
CDR3: CSFGGEGEAFF
DNA: TGCAGCTTCGGGGGGGAAGGTGAAGCTTTCTTT

size: NA
J: TRBJ1-1
V: TRBV25-1
D: NA
CDR3: CASSEFGGVTEAFF
DNA: TGTGCCAGCAGTGAATTCGGAGGGGTCACTGAAGCTTTCTTT

size: NA
J: TRBJ2-7
V: TRBV2
D: NA
CDR3: CASSERYFYEQYF
DNA: TGTGCCAGCAGTGAGCGGTACTTCTACGAGCAGTACTTC

size: NA
J: TRBJ2-5
V: TRBV11-1
D: TRBD1
CDR3: CASSATGIRKETQYF
DNA: TGTGCCAGCAGCGCGACAGGGATCCGTAAAGAGACCCAGTACTTC

size: few
J: TRBJ2-3
V: TRBV28
D: NA
CDR3: CASGNSGLNTDTQYF
DNA: TGTGCCAGCGGTAATAGCGGACTGAACACAGATACGCAGTATTTT

size: NA
J: TRBJ2-1
V: TRBV2
D: NA
CDR3: CASSVSVSSYNEQFF
DNA: TGTGCCAGCAGTGTATCCGTGAGCTCCTACAATGAGCAGTTCTTC

size: once
J: TRBJ2-1
V: TRBV15
D: TRBD2
CDR3: CATSRVPSGSYNEQFF
DNA: TGTGCCACCAGCAGAGTCCCTAGCGGATCTTACAATGAGCAGTTCTTC

size: NA
J: TRBJ1-2
V: TRBV29-1
D: NA
CDR3: CSAPITSNYGYTF
DNA: TGCAGCGCCCCCATCACAAGTAACTATGGCTACACCTTC

size: NA
J: TRBJ1-2
V: TRBV28
D: NA
CDR3: CASSSPGQKNYGYTF
DNA: TGTGCCAGCAGTTCTCCCGGACAGAAAAACTATGGCTACACCTTC

size: NA
J: TRBJ1-1
V: TRBV5-6
D: TRBD1
CDR3: CASSLVGDRANTEAFF
DNA: TGTGCCAGCAGCTTGGTGGGGGACAGAGCGAACACTGAAGCTTTCTTT

size: NA
J: TRBJ1-4
V: TRBV10-1
D: TRBD1
CDR3: CASSPQGNEKLFF
DNA: TGCGCCAGCAGTCCACAGGGGAATGAAAAACTGTTTTTT

size: NA
J: TRBJ1-1
V: TRBV4-2
D: TRBD1
CDR3: CASSQEWGQGVTEAFF
DNA: TGTGCCAGCAGCCAAGAATGGGGGCAGGGGGTCACTGAAGCTTTCTTT

size: few
J: TRBJ1-1
V: TRBV5-4
D: NA
CDR3: CASSPMFGGVEAFF
DNA: TGTGCCAGCAGTCCCATGTTTGGGGGGGTTGAAGCTTTCTTT

size: NA
J: TRBJ2-5
V: TRBV21-1
D: NA
CDR3: CASSKGLRVGETQYF
DNA: TGTGCCAGCAGCAAAGGTCTCAGGGTTGGTGAGACCCAGTACTTC

size: NA
J: TRBJ1-5
V: TRBV5-6
D: NA
CDR3: CASSFKAIREGQPQHF
DNA: TGTGCCAGCAGTTTCAAAGCCATCAGGGAGGGCCAGCCCCAGCATTTT

size: NA
J: TRBJ1-4
V: TRBV4-3
D: NA
CDR3: CASSQVEFEKLFF
DNA: TGCGCCAGCAGCCAAGTCGAGTTCGAAAAACTGTTTTTT

size: few
J: TRBJ2-2
V: TRBV20-1
D: NA
CDR3: CSASNRINTGELFF
DNA: TGCAGTGCTAGTAACAGGATAAACACCGGGGAGCTGTTTTTT

size: NA
J: TRBJ2-3
V: TRBV5-1
D: NA
CDR3: CASSLGAGTDTQYF
DNA: TGCGCCAGCAGCTTGGGCGCGGGCACAGATACGCAGTATTTT